What follows are 20 T cell receptor beta chains derived from one specimen sequenced in a study of blood T cells in healthy people across ages. The use of a sample-barcoded 5' primer and a J-beta primer mix characterized a second PCR of roughly 7 to 12 cycles. TCRdb ran MiXCR on the 5' RACE reads and lists one entry per CDR3 protein. The sample lists 1.5 million to 2 million distinct CDR3 sequences; about 49% were seen once. Sequences were obtained from blood. The receptors stem from a woman aged 40 to 55 in good health.

The chain has TRBV2 and TRBJ2-7, with D maybe TRBD2 (6 bases). V shed 6 bases and J shed 7 bases, with 19 bases lying between them. The CDR3 has 14 amino acids. The germline V gene encodes CDR1 SNHLY and CDR2 FYNNEI. As DNA, the CDR3 is TGTGCCAGCAGCCCCGGTTTGCGGGGTAGAGAGCAGTACTTC. It is translated as CASSPGLRGREQYF. Using reference TRBV2 and TRBJ2-7 for the parts outside the CDR3, the full variable domain is EPEVTQTPSHQVTQMGQEVILRCVPISNHLYFYWYRQILGQKVEFLVSFYNNEISEKSEIFDDQFSVERPDGSNFTLKIRSTKLEDSAMYFCASSPGLRGREQYFGPGTRLTVT.

V usage is TRBV6-1 and J usage is TRBJ1-6; no clear D gene. V was clipped by 4 bases and J by 7 bases, with 8 bases between them. The CDR3 has 13 residues. CDR1 MNHNS and CDR2 SASEGT come from the germline V gene. The CDR3 reads CASSGMANSPLHF. CDR3 nucleotides: TGTGCCAGCAGTGGGATGGCCAATTCACCCCTCCACTTT.

About this clonotype itself: The germline gene is not matched at one end of the junction; a read error may be the cause. The J gene is TRBJ2-5, the V gene TRBV7-8, with D possibly TRBD1 on 6 matching bases. This CDR3 is built from 17 residues. Germline values: CDR1 SGHVS, CDR2 FQNEAQ. CDR3 amino acids: CASSLVSGHISQETQYF. The CDR3 nucleotides read TGTGCCAGCAGCTTAGTCTCGGGACATATATCGCAAGAGACCCAGTACTTT.

This sequence joins TRBV7-8 and TRBJ2-7; the match to TRBD2 covers 11 bases. Germline V CDR1 and CDR2: SGHVS, FQNEAQ. V lost 5 bases to trimming and J lost 9 bases; unmatched junction nucleotides: 15. The CDR3 is made up of 16 amino acids. The CDR3 DNA is TGTGCCAGCAGCCCACATACTAGCGGGGGACGAGCGGGGCAGTACTTC. It is translated as CASSPHTSGGRAGQYF.

This clonotype was seen more than once but under ten times. The rearrangement links TRBV6-6 to TRBJ2-1; perhaps TRBD2 as D (5 bases). The CDR3 is 11 amino acids. CDR1 and CDR2 (germline): MNHNY, SVGAGI (reference sequence). The germline V and J ends were trimmed by 6 bases and 10 bases, with 10 bases remaining between them. The CDR3 sequence: CASRMRVEQFF. The CDR3 DNA reads TGTGCCAGCAGGATGAGGGTAGAGCAGTTCTTC.

This clonotype has a single count. This chain links TRBV29-1 with TRBJ1-2, with D possibly TRBD1 on 5 matching bases. Trimming cost V 3 bases and J 5 bases, with 10 bases left between them. The CDR3 runs to 12 residues. Germline V gene sequence: CDR1 SQVTM, CDR2 ANQGSEA. This chain's CDR3 is CSVEGLLYGYTF. The CDR3 region has the DNA TGCAGCGTTGAGGGACTGCTATATGGCTACACCTTC.

This clonotype was detected only a few times. The chain has TRBV25-1 and TRBJ1-4, with D possibly matching TRBD1 (6 bases). V was shortened by 1 base and J by 8 bases, with 14 bases between the two germline ends. The CDR3 extends over 15 amino acids. Germline V lookup: CDR1 MGHDK, CDR2 SYGVNS. The DNA of the CDR3 is TGTGCCAGCAGTGAATTAGACACAACAGGGGAAAAACTGTTTTTT. It translates to CASSELDTTGEKLFF.

The rearrangement uses TRBV6-5 and TRBJ1-1; D unclear. Germline V gene data show CDR1 as MNHEY and CDR2 as SVGAGI. The CDR3 is 19 residues long. Trimming left V 0 bases short and J 0 bases short, with 20 bases between. As DNA, the CDR3 is TGTGCCAGCAGTTACTCGAAGGCTATAGGACGGGGAATGAACACTGAAGCTTTCTTT. Translated, it gives CASSYSKAIGRGMNTEAFF.

Comments on this clonotype: At one end, the junction sequence differs from germline, possibly due to a read error. The chain is built from TRBV7-2 and TRBJ2-3; TRBD1 or TRBD2 may be the D gene (5 bases each). Germline loops: CDR1 SGHTA, CDR2 FQGNSA. The CDR3 spans 17 residues. CDR3 DNA: TGTGCCGGCAGCTTAGCGCAGGGCAGTCTCGGCACAGATACGCAGTATTTT. Amino acids: CAGSLAQGSLGTDTQYF.

This clonotype was seen only once. The chain joins TRBV4-3 to TRBJ1-6; 11 positions match TRBD1. The germline CDR1 and CDR2 sequences are LGHNA and YSLEER. The CDR3 contains 16 residues. Germline trimming cut 4 bases from V and 5 bases from J; bases unmatched to any gene: 4. In DNA form, the CDR3 reads TGCGCCAGCAGCCGGGACAGGGGGTTGAATAATTCACCCCTCCACTTT. Protein sequence: CASSRDRGLNNSPLHF.

This clonotype was recorded a few times. The chain combines TRBV9 with TRBJ2-5; 8 bases are shared with TRBD1. Germline values: CDR1 SGDLS, CDR2 YYNGEE. CDR3 length equals 16 residues. The V segment lost 1 base and the J segment 4 bases; nucleotides outside the gene matches: 9. The CDR3 loop is CASSVKRTGRIETQYF. CDR3 coding DNA: TGTGCCAGCAGCGTAAAGAGGACAGGGCGGATAGAGACCCAGTACTTC.

This clonotype has only a few counts. The chain recombines TRBV4-1 with TRBJ2-3, with 11 bases identical to TRBD2. The CDR3 is made up of 19 amino acids. V dropped 3 bases and J dropped 0; count of bases not matched to a gene: 11. The germline V gene has CDR1 MGHRA and CDR2 YSYEKL. The CDR3 DNA is TGCGCCAGCAGCCACCAGAGGAGACTAGCGGGGAGGAGCACAGATACGCAGTATTTT. Translating it yields CASSHQRRLAGRSTDTQYF.

The genes are TRBV28 and TRBJ2-4; D is unresolved. CDR3 size: 16 residues. Germline V lookup: CDR1 MDHEN, CDR2 SYDVKM. V was cut by 2 bases and J by 0 bases, with 11 bases left in between. CDR3 in amino acids: CASSLTRDPAKNIQYF. CDR3 nucleotide sequence: TGTGCCAGCAGTTTAACGAGAGACCCAGCCAAAAACATTCAGTACTTC.

This chain links TRBV7-2 with TRBJ2-1; D gene unclear. This CDR3 comprises 15 residues. Germline-derived CDR1 and CDR2 are SGHTA and FQGNSA. Trimming took off 5 bases at V and 7 bases at J, with 18 bases between the two ends. CDR3 loop: CASSPRVPGRNEQFF. In DNA form, the CDR3 reads TGTGCCAGCAGCCCCCGGGTCCCCGGGCGGAATGAGCAGTTCTTC.

This clonotype was detected only a few times. V is TRBV2 and J is TRBJ2-3, with 10 bases fitting TRBD2. Germline-derived CDR1 and CDR2 are SNHLY and FYNNEI. The CDR3 runs 16 residues. After removal of 5 bases from V and 2 bases from J, the junction contained 7 bases not matched to a gene. In DNA, the CDR3 is TGTGCCAGCAGTCGAATAGCGGGGGGTAACACAGATACGCAGTATTTT. It specifies CASSRIAGGNTDTQYF.

The chain combines TRBV12-3 or TRBV12-4 with TRBJ1-4; tentative D call: TRBD1 (6 bases). Trimming left V 3 bases short and J 6 bases short, with 14 bases between. This CDR3 is 15 amino acids long. The CDR3, as DNA: TGTGCCAGCAGTTTTCGGACAGACGCCGATGAAAAACTGTTTTTT. The encoded protein is CASSFRTDADEKLFF.

This clonotype was counted a few times. The chain joins TRBV6-5 to TRBJ2-7; maybe TRBD2 (5 bases). CDR1 MNHEY and CDR2 SVGAGI come from the germline V gene. CDR3 length: 14 amino acids. The V end lost 11 bases, the J end lost 4 bases, and 21 bases lay between the germline ends. CDR3 bases: TGTGCCTCGATGGGCAGCCCTCCGGGGTACGAGCAGTACTTC. This gives the protein CASMGSPPGYEQYF.

This clonotype was seen only a few times. The chain recombines TRBV20-1 with TRBJ2-3; D call uncertain. Germline CDR1 and CDR2: DFQATT and SNEGSKA (reference sequence). The CDR3 sequence is 13 residues long. V was pared by 2 bases and J by 3 bases, with 9 bases between. This CDR3 reads CSARWAMTDTQYF. In nucleotides, the CDR3 is TGCAGTGCTAGATGGGCTATGACAGATACGCAGTATTTT.

J is TRBJ1-4 and V is TRBV7-9, with D unresolved. The CDR3 totals 15 residues. Trimming removed 5 bases from V and 4 bases from J, with 14 bases in between. Germline assignment: CDR1 SEHNR and CDR2 FQNEAQ (reference sequence). This CDR3 reads CASSPPVRLNEKLFF. CDR3 sequence (DNA): TGTGCCAGCAGCCCCCCCGTCAGGCTTAATGAAAAACTGTTTTTT.

Many counts were recorded for this clonotype. The rearrangement links TRBV12-3 or TRBV12-4 to TRBJ2-3, with 7 bases aligning to TRBD1. J gave up 2 bases and V 4 bases, and 6 bases lay outside the gene matches. This CDR3 is 15 amino acids long. The CDR3 sequence is CASSSDRASTDTQYF. CDR3 nucleotides: TGTGCCAGCAGTTCAGACAGGGCGTCCACAGATACGCAGTATTTT.